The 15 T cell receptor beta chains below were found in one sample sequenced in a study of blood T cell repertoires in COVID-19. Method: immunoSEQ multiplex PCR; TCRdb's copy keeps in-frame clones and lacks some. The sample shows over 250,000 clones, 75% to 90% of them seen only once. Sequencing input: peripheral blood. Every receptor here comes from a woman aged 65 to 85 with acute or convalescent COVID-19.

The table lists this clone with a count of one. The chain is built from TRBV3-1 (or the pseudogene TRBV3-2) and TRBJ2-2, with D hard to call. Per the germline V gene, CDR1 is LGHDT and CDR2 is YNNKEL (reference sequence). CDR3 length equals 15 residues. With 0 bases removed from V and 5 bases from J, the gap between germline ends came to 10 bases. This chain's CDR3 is CASSQDKKRTGELFF. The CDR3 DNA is TGTGCCAGCAGCCAAGATAAGAAGCGAACCGGGGAGCTGTTTTTT.

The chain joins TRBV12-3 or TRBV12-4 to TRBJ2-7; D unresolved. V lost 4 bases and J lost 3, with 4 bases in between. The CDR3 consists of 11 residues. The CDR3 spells CASSSLYEQYF. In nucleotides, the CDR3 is TGTGCCAGCAGTTCTCTCTACGAGCAGTACTTC.

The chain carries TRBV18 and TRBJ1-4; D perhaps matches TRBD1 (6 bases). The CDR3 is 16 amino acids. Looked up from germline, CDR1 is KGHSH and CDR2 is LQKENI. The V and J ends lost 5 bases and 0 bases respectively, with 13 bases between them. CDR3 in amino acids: CASSGGGPATNEKLFF. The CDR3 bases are TGTGCCAGCTCAGGGGGGGGCCCTGCAACTAATGAAAAACTGTTTTTT.

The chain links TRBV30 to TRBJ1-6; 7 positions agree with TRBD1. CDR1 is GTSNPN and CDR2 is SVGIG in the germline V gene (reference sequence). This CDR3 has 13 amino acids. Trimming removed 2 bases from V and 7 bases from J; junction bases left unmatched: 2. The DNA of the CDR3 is TGTGCCTGGAGTCCGGGACAGAATTCACCCCTCCACTTT. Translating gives CAWSPGQNSPLHF. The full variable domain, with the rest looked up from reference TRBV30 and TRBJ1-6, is SQTIHQWPATLVQPVGSPLSLECTVEGTSNPNLYWYRQAAGRGLQLLFYSVGIGQISSEVPQNLSASRPQDRQFILSSKKLLLSDSGFYLCAWSPGQNSPLHFGNGTRLTVT.

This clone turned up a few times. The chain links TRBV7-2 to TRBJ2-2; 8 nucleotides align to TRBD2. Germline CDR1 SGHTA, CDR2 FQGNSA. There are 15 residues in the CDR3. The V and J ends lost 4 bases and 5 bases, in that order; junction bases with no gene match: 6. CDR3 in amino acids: CASSSMRGATGELFF. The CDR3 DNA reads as TGTGCCAGCAGCTCCATGCGGGGGGCAACCGGGGAGCTGTTTTTT.

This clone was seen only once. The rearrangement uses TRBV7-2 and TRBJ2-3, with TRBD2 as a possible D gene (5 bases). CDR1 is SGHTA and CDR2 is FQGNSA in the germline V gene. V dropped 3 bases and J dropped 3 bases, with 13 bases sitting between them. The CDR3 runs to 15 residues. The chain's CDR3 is CASSLSGMLTDTQYF. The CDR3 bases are TGTGCCAGCAGCTTGAGCGGAATGCTTACAGATACGCAGTATTTT.

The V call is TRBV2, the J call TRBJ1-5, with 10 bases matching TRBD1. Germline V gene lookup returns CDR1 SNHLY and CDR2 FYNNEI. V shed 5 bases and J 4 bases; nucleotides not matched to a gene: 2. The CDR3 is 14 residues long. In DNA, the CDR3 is TGTGCCAGCAGTACGGACAGGGGGAATCAGCCCCAGCATTTT. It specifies CASSTDRGNQPQHF.

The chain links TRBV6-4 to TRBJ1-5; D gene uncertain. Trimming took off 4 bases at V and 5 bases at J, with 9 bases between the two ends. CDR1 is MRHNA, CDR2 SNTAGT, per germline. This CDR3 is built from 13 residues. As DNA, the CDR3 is TGTGCCAGCAGTGCGCAGAGGGATCAGCCCCAGCATTTT. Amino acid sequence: CASSAQRDQPQHF.

CDR3 sequence (DNA): TGTGCCAGCAGCCTAGCCGGGGATCAGCCCCAGCATTTT. Translation: CASSLAGDQPQHF. The chain recombines TRBV3-1 (or the pseudogene TRBV3-2) with TRBJ1-5; D not resolved. Germline CDR1 and CDR2: LGHDT and YNNKEL (reference sequence). The V gene lost 4 bases and the J gene lost 5 bases, with 9 bases spanning the gap. The CDR3 spans 13 residues.

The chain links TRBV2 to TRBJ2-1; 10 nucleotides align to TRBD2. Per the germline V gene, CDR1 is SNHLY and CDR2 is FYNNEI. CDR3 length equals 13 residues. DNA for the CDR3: TGTGCAGCCCAGCGGGGGGGCCAACATGAGCAGTTCTTC. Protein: CAAQRGGQHEQFF.

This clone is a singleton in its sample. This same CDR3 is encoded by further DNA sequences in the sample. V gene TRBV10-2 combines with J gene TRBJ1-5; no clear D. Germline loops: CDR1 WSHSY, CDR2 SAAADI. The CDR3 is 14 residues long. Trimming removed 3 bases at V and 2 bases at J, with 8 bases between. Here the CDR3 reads CASSESGGNQPQHF. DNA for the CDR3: TGCGCCAGCAGTGAATCCGGGGGCAATCAGCCCCAGCATTTT.

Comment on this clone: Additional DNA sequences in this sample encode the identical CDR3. The CDR3 loop is CASSPDRVAGELFF. CDR3 nucleotide sequence: TGTGCCAGCAGTCCCGACAGGGTGGCCGGGGAGCTGTTTTTT. The chain uses TRBV13 and TRBJ2-2; 7 positions agree with TRBD1. The CDR3 contains 14 residues. Germline V gives CDR1 PRHDT, CDR2 FYEKMQ (reference sequence). V was pared by 6 bases and J by 6 bases, with 7 bases of the junction left unmatched.

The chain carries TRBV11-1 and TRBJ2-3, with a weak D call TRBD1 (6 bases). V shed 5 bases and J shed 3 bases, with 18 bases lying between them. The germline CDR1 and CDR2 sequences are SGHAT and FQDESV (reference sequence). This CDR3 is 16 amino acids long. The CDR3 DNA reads TGTGCCAGCAGCGAGGGGGTCAACCTCCAAACAGATACGCAGTATTTT. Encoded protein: CASSEGVNLQTDTQYF.

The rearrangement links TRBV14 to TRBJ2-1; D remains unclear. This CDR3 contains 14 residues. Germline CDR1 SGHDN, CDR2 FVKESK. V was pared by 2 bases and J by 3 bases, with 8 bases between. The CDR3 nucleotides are TGTGCCAGCAGCCAACTCGCGTTCTACAATGAGCAGTTCTTC. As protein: CASSQLAFYNEQFF.

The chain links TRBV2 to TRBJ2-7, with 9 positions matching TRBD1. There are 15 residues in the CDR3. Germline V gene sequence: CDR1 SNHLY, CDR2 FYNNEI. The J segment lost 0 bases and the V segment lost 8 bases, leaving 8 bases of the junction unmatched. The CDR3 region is CASGGQGRISYEQYF. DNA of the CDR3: TGTGCCAGCGGAGGACAGGGGAGAATCTCCTACGAGCAGTACTTC.